This TCR beta chain was recorded in a study of T cell repertoires in cytomegalovirus infection. Study details: Through public TCR beta signatures, both CMV infection and matching HLA type were indicated. General study results and limits: Carriage of CMV together with the relevant HLA was identifiable through cumulative public TCR beta family frequency.

CDR3 length equals 14 residues. Losses at the gene ends were 3 bases for V and 5 bases for J; bases not matched to a gene: 4. Using its own MiXCR run on the reads, TCRdb lists one record per CDR3 protein. The sample lists about a million distinct CDR3 sequences, under 40% occurring once. Concerning this clonotype itself: Antigen: not known.

This chain uses TRBV12-3 or TRBV12-4 with TRBJ1-2; 9 nucleotides agree with TRBD1. This clonotype was obtained from a human donor in good health (CMV status not recorded). Some clones in this sample may be carry-over from other donors' samples. The sequencing here drew on cultured CD8+ T cells from PBMCs, taken from culture after CMV antigen stimulation. The chain's CDR3 is CASSFGGQGYGYTF. The CDR3 DNA follows: TGTGCCAGCAGTTTTGGGGGACAGGGATATGGCTACACCTTC.